What follows is one T cell receptor (beta chain) and its context. Its antigen remains unidentified. The CDR3 covers 13 residues. Trimming stripped 7 bases from V and 10 bases from J, with 17 bases between. Germline V gives CDR1 SNHLY, CDR2 FYNNEI. This sample was included in a study of shared clonotypes between healthy human individuals. The wider study: CD4 naive cells filled three plates per donor, CD4 memory three, CD8 naive two and CD8 memory one. Study conclusions and caveats: Investigators collected only blood, and repertoires in tissues likely differ. Clonotype sharing across a few donors was observed for around 5% of naive CD4 clonotypes.

The authors loaded 150 to 250 ng DNA, tens of thousands of T cell genomes, into sorted-subset replicate PCRs. Clones were sequenced by immunoSEQ multiplex PCR, and TCRdb holds only the in-frame ones, with some missing. The sample lists some 1,100,000 clones, about 84% occurring once. The receptor was isolated from a man between 18 and 29 years old in good health. Some clones in this sample may be carry-over from other donors' samples. J is TRBJ2-1 and V is TRBV2; TRBD2 might be the D (6 bases). Material: memory CD4+ T cells from PBMCs. Subset noted: CD45RA-negative fraction. This chain's CDR3 is CASTGTPIGEQFF. CDR3 coding DNA: TGTGCCAGCACCGGGACTCCAATCGGAGAGCAGTTCTTC.